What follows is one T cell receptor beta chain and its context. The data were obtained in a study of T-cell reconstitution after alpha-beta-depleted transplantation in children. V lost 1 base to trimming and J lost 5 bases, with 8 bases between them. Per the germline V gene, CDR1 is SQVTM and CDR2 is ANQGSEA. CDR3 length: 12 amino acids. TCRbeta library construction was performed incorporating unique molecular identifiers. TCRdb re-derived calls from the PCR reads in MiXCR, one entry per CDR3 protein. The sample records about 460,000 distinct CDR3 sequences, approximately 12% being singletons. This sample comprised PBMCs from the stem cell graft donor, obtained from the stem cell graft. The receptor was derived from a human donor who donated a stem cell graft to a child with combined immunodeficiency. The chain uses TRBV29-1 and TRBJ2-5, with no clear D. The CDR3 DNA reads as TGCAGCGTTGAAGGGTATTATGAGACCCAGTACTTC. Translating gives CSVEGYYETQYF.